This TCR beta chain is drawn from a study of cytomegalovirus exposure and HLA in healthy donors. On this clone: Its antigen is as yet unknown.

Whole-study results and caveats: CMV antigen specificity of a few CMV-associated chains was confirmed in vitro.

The method was immunoSEQ multiplex PCR; TCRdb's version includes in-frame clones alone and lacks a portion of them. Found here are 150,000 to 200,000 clones, around 86% of them singletons; the top ten hold roughly 1.5%. Per the germline V gene, CDR1 is MNHNS and CDR2 is SASEGT. V gave up 2 bases and J gave up 3 bases, with 10 bases separating them. The CDR3 spans 14 residues. Separation from the approximately 710-subject first cohort characterized the roughly 110-subject validation cohort, to which the donors belonged. Sequencing input: PBMCs. The chain links TRBV6-1 to TRBJ1-1; tentative D call: TRBD1 (6 bases). The source of this sequence is a woman aged 18 to 35 in good health and CMV-seronegative. DNA for the CDR3: TGTGCCAGCAGTGAAAAAGGGGGTTACACTGAAGCTTTCTTT. It yields the protein CASSEKGGYTEAFF.